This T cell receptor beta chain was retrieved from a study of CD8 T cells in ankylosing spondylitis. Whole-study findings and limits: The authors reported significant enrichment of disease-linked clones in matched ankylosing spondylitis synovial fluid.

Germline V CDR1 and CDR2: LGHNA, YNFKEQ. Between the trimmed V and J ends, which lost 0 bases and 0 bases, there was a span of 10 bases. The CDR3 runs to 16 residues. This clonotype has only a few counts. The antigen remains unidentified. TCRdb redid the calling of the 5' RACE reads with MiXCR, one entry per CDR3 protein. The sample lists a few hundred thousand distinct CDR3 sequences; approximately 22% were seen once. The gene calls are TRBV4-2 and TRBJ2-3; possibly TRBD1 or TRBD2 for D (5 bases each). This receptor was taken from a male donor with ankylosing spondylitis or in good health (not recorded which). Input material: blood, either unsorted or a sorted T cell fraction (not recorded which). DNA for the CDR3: TGTGCCAGCAGCCAAGATCCGGGGCCTAGCACAGATACGCAGTATTTT. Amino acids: CASSQDPGPSTDTQYF.